Listed here are 22 T cell receptor beta chains from one sample, sequenced in a study of T cells in Graves' hyperthyroidism and ophthalmopathy. Regions amplified from RNA transcripts were the TCR beta CDR3 regions. Researchers ran a first-round RT-PCR on the TCR CDR3 using the HTBI primer set. TCRdb called the multiplex PCR reads again in MiXCR, with one record for every CDR3 protein. The data show hundreds of thousands of distinct CDR3 sequences, about 14% seen once. The sample consisted of blood. These receptor sequences come from a man in his late teens or twenties with Graves' ophthalmopathy.

A note on this clonotype: At one end the junction does not follow the germline gene, possibly because of a read error. The chain recombines TRBV19 with TRBJ2-1; 7 bases match TRBD1. The CDR3 runs to 16 residues. Germline V gene sequence: CDR1 LNHDA, CDR2 SQIVND (reference sequence). CDR3 DNA: TGTGCCGGTAGTATAATGGGACAGCCTTACGGGGATGAGCAGTTCTTC. Its translation is CAGSIMGQPYGDEQFF.

This clonotype was counted many times. At one of its ends the junction is not consistent with the germline gene, which may arise from a read error. The chain joins TRBV11-3 to TRBJ2-3; D is uncertain. Per the germline V gene, CDR1 is SGHNT and CDR2 is YENEEA. The CDR3 is made up of 14 amino acids. CDR3 residues: CASSIEIQTDTQYF. DNA for the CDR3: TGTGCCAGCAGCATAGAAATTCAAACAGATACGCAGTATTTT.

This clonotype occurred many times. The chain carries TRBV5-5 and TRBJ1-1; D is ambiguous. Trimming left V 2 bases short and J 3 bases short, with 8 bases between. CDR3 length equals 13 residues. CDR1 is SGHKS and CDR2 is YYEKEE in the germline V gene (reference sequence). This CDR3 is CASSFGKYTEAFF. The CDR3 nucleotides are TGTGCCAGCAGCTTTGGGAAATACACTGAAGCTTTCTTT.

V is TRBV19 and J is TRBJ1-1; a weak D match, TRBD1 (6 bases). Germline CDR1 is LNHDA and CDR2 is SQIVND (reference sequence). The CDR3 sequence is 12 residues long. Trimming shortened V by 1 base and J by 9 bases, and 9 bases separated the two germline ends. The CDR3: CASSIGQVKAFF. Written as DNA, the CDR3 is TGTGCCAGTAGTATAGGACAGGTCAAAGCTTTCTTT.

This clonotype was counted many times. The chain couples TRBV6-1 to TRBJ1-2; TRBD1 is a possible D gene (5 bases). V was clipped by 0 bases and J by 5 bases, with 7 bases between them. This CDR3 is 13 amino acids long. In germline, CDR1 is MNHNS, CDR2 SASEGT. CDR3 DNA: TGTGCCAGCAGTGAAGCAGGGGATTATGGCTACACCTTC. It is translated as CASSEAGDYGYTF.

The J gene is TRBJ1-4, the V gene TRBV12-3 or TRBV12-4, with TRBD1 identical over 7 bases. Trimming took 3 bases from V and 7 from J; bases not matched to a gene: 5. The CDR3 extends over 14 amino acids. CDR3 sequence: CASSLAPGGEKLFF. The CDR3, as DNA: TGTGCCAGCAGTTTGGCCCCAGGGGGTGAAAAACTGTTTTTT.

The chain combines TRBV12-3 or TRBV12-4 with TRBJ1-3; 10 bases line up with TRBD1. V shed 0 bases and J 2 bases; nucleotides not matched to a gene: 7. The CDR3 consists of 18 residues. The CDR3 region is CASSLAPPDRGPGNTIYF. As DNA, the CDR3 is TGTGCCAGCAGTTTAGCACCTCCAGACAGGGGGCCTGGAAACACCATATATTTT.

This clonotype was picked up many times. The chain is built from TRBV2 and TRBJ1-5, with D uncertain. Trimming left V 8 bases short and J 4 bases short, with 18 bases between. This CDR3 comprises 15 residues. Per the germline V gene, CDR1 is SNHLY and CDR2 is FYNNEI. CDR3 DNA: TGTGCCAGCGGTAGAGGCGTTGTGTTGAATCAGCCCCAGCATTTT. Amino acids: CASGRGVVLNQPQHF.

Notes on this clonotype: Given the absence of the conserved phenylalanine or tryptophan at the CDR3 end, a read error is likely. The chain recombines TRBV30 with TRBJ1-1; D gene uncertain. CDR3 length equals 13 residues. V lost 3 bases and J 3 bases, leaving 11 bases between the germline ends. Germline V gene sequence: CDR1 GTSNPN, CDR2 SVGIG (reference sequence). This CDR3 is CAWRGPSHTEAFL. DNA for the CDR3: TGTGCCTGGAGAGGGCCGTCTCACACTGAAGCTTTCCTT.

Comments on this clonotype: The junction and the germline gene differ at one end; a read error may be behind it. The rearrangement joins TRBV6-1 to TRBJ1-5, with 9 positions matching TRBD1. This CDR3 is built from 16 residues. The germline V gene encodes CDR1 MNHNS and CDR2 SASEGT. The CDR3 DNA follows: TGTGCCGGCAGGGGCACAACAGGGGGCCTCAATCAGCCCCAGCATTTT. This sequence encodes CAGRGTTGGLNQPQHF.

This clonotype showed up many times. The J gene is TRBJ2-2, the V gene TRBV6-5, with 8 bases matching TRBD2. The CDR3 length is 17 residues. Germline V CDR1 and CDR2: MNHEY, SVGAGI. J was trimmed by 4 bases and V by 0 bases; bases with no gene match: 7. This CDR3 reads CASSYSGLAGGTGELFF. The CDR3 region has the DNA TGTGCCAGCAGTTACTCCGGGCTAGCGGGTGGCACCGGGGAGCTGTTTTTT.

V is TRBV19 and J is TRBJ2-1, with 8 bases aligning to TRBD2. With 6 bases clipped from V and 2 bases from J, the junction kept 18 bases outside the gene matches. Germline lookup yields CDR1 LNHDA and CDR2 SQIVND (reference sequence). The CDR3 totals 19 residues. CDR3 bases: TGTGCCAGTAGAATCACTAGCGGTGGGACGCCGGGTCCCTACAATGAGCAGTTCTTC. Its translation: CASRITSGGTPGPYNEQFF.

To note about this clonotype: A much larger clone is a single base away; this may be a read error. This rearrangement joins TRBV2 to TRBJ2-6; 9 bases are shared with TRBD1. The CDR3 extends over 17 amino acids. The germline V gene has CDR1 SNHLY and CDR2 FYNNEI. V shed 11 bases and J 1 base; nucleotides not matched to a gene: 12. This CDR3 reads CACTWDRVSSGANVLTF. The CDR3 DNA follows: TGTGCCTGCACCTGGGACAGGGTTTCGTCTGGGGCCAACGTCCTGACTTTC.

In this sample, this clonotype turned up a few times. This chain joins TRBV9 and TRBJ1-2, with TRBD1 matching over 9 bases. The germline CDR1 and CDR2 sequences are SGDLS and YYNGEE. The trim removed 3 bases at V and 4 bases at J, leaving 10 bases unmatched. This CDR3 contains 16 residues. The CDR3 nucleotides read TGTGCCAGCAGCGAGGGACAGGGAATTTCTTCCTATGGCTACACCTTC. Its protein is CASSEGQGISSYGYTF.

This clonotype appeared many times. This CDR3 reads CSASIRLAGGDTQYF. Written as DNA, the CDR3 is TGCAGTGCTAGTATTCGACTAGCGGGGGGAGATACGCAGTATTTT. This rearrangement joins TRBV20-1 to TRBJ2-3, with 13 bases that match TRBD2. The CDR3 totals 15 residues. J was trimmed by 5 bases and V by 3 bases; bases with no gene match: 5. Germline-derived CDR1 and CDR2 are DFQATT and SNEGSKA (reference sequence).

Many counts were recorded for this clonotype. One junction end does not reproduce the germline sequence, and a read error may be involved. The chain links TRBV10-1 to TRBJ2-5; 11 bases are shared with TRBD2. CDR1 and CDR2 from the germline V gene are WNHNN and SYGVQD (reference sequence). This CDR3 spans 15 amino acids. CDR3 sequence reads: CASSLGTSGKETQYF. The CDR3 nucleotides are TGTGCCAGCAGCTTAGGGACTAGCGGAAAAGAGACCCAGTACTTC.

The table lists this clonotype with a few counts. In DNA, the CDR3 is TGTGCCAGCAGCTTGGGGGGGCGCTCTGGGGCCAACGTCCTGACTTTC. Translation gives CASSLGGRSGANVLTF. The V gene is TRBV7-9, the J gene TRBJ2-6, with D tentatively TRBD2 (7 bases). The CDR3 is 16 residues long. V dropped 3 bases and J dropped 0 bases, with 9 bases sitting between them. CDR1 is SEHNR and CDR2 is FQNEAQ in the germline V gene (reference sequence).

For this clonotype: This clone may be a read error of a much larger clone one base away. The CDR3 here is CASSEASSYEQFF. CDR3 sequence (DNA): TGTGCCAGCAGTGAGGCCAGCTCCTACGAGCAGTTCTTC. The V call is TRBV2, the J call TRBJ2-7; D is unclear. Gene TRBJ2-1 matches the end of the DNA better, so the J call may be wrong. The germline V gene encodes CDR1 SNHLY and CDR2 FYNNEI. The CDR3 runs 13 residues.

In this sample, this clonotype turned up a few times. V usage is TRBV20-1 and J usage is TRBJ2-3; TRBD2 matches 8 bases. The V gene's germline CDR1 is DFQATT and CDR2 SNEGSKA (reference sequence). With 6 bases clipped from V and 5 bases from J, the junction kept 13 bases outside the gene matches. The CDR3 is made up of 15 amino acids. CDR3 DNA sequence: TGCAGTGCCCAGCATGGCGGGGGGCTCGGAGATACGCAGTATTTT. Its protein product is CSAQHGGGLGDTQYF.

The chain employs TRBV9 and TRBJ2-7; D is unclear. Germline CDR1 and CDR2: SGDLS and YYNGEE. V dropped 2 bases and J dropped 0 bases, with 12 bases sitting between them. The CDR3 contains 15 residues. The CDR3: CASSVGQLSSYEQYF. The CDR3 nucleotides read TGTGCCAGCAGCGTGGGTCAGCTTAGCTCCTACGAGCAGTACTTC.

Ten or more counts support this clonotype. The chain is built from TRBV5-1 and TRBJ1-4; D perhaps matches TRBD1 (5 bases). Trimming shortened V by 5 bases and J by 7 bases, and 9 bases separated the two germline ends. Germline V CDR1 and CDR2: SGHRS, YFSETQ. The length of the CDR3 is 12 residues. CDR3 sequence: CASRFDSEKLFF. CDR3 bases: TGCGCCAGCAGATTCGACAGTGAAAAACTGTTTTTT.

This clonotype was counted at least ten times. The gene calls are TRBV2 and TRBJ1-4, with 10 bases fitting TRBD1. The CDR3 extends over 15 amino acids. With 6 bases clipped from V and 5 bases from J, the junction kept 6 bases outside the gene matches. Germline CDR1 and CDR2: SNHLY and FYNNEI. CDR3 sequence (DNA): TGTGCCAGCAGCGCATCGACAGGGGGCAATGAAAAACTGTTTTTT. Amino acid sequence: CASSASTGGNEKLFF.